These 21 T cell receptor beta chains originate from one sample sequenced in a study of spatial heterogeneity in lung cancer. Their target antigens are unknown. TCRdb analysed the 5' RACE reads with MiXCR anew, one entry per CDR3 protein. Of some 11,000 distinct CDR3 sequences listed, approximately 4.7% are singletons. Time point described: sample taken at primary tumor resection. Points from the study as a whole: Counts that tracked tumor mutation counts were those of expanded intratumoral alpha and beta TCRs.

The sample was lung tumor tissue, taken at surgery. Every receptor here comes from a male donor with early-stage non-small cell lung cancer.

Of note for this clonotype: This beta chain is off target for a library built for alpha chains, so its abundance means little. V usage is TRBV5-1 and J usage is TRBJ1-2, with TRBD1 matching 7 bases. The CDR3 is 13 residues long. Per the germline V gene, CDR1 is SGHRS and CDR2 is YFSETQ. The V gene end was trimmed by 4 bases and the J gene end by 8 bases; junction bases not matched to a gene: 8. The CDR3 coding sequence is TGCGCCAGCAGCCCGGAGGGACAGAAAGGCTACACCTTC. Translated, it gives CASSPEGQKGYTF.

This clonotype appeared many times. This beta chain appears as a stray read in a library generated for alpha chains; its size is not informative. V gene TRBV20-1 combines with J gene TRBJ2-7; D unclear. V was trimmed by 3 bases and J by 3 bases, leaving 9 bases between them. Germline V lookup: CDR1 DFQATT, CDR2 SNEGSKA (reference sequence). CDR3 size: 12 residues. CDR3 residues: CSASAADYEQYF. The CDR3, as DNA: TGCAGTGCTAGTGCGGCAGACTACGAGCAGTACTTC.

Details on this clonotype: A library prepared for alpha chains yielded this beta chain as an off-target read; its size is of little meaning. The chain uses TRBV20-1 and TRBJ2-6; 9 bases align to TRBD1. V dropped 5 bases and J dropped 0; count of bases not matched to a gene: 5. Germline-derived CDR1 and CDR2 are DFQATT and SNEGSKA (reference sequence). The CDR3 extends over 16 amino acids. CDR3 nucleotides: TGCAGTGCTCGGACAGGGGAGGGCTCTGGGGCCAACGTCCTGACTTTC. Its translation: CSARTGEGSGANVLTF.

Turning to this clonotype: Being off target in a library aimed at alpha chains, this beta chain has a size of little meaning. The chain employs TRBV20-1 and TRBJ1-2; D is possibly TRBD1 (5 bases). Germline values: CDR1 DFQATT, CDR2 SNEGSKA (reference sequence). This CDR3 has 15 amino acids. Trimming shortened V by 3 bases and J by 0 bases, and 14 bases separated the two germline ends. Here the CDR3 DNA reads TGCAGTGCTAGCCCGGGACCCCTAGCTAACTATGGCTACACCTTC. It encodes CSASPGPLANYGYTF.

By share, this clonotype ranks as medium-sized (0.01 to 0.1%). This beta chain was picked up by a library intended for alpha chains and is off target, so its count carries little meaning. The CDR3 protein is CASSPRMNTEAFF. For the CDR3, the DNA is TGTGCCAGCAGCCCCCGGATGAACACTGAAGCTTTCTTT. This sequence joins TRBV4-2 and TRBJ1-1; D unclear. The germline CDR1 and CDR2 sequences are LGHNA and YNFKEQ. V was clipped by 4 bases and J by 0 bases, with 6 bases between them. CDR3 length: 13 residues.

By sample fraction, this clonotype is medium-sized. Since it is a stray read in a library aimed at alpha chains, this beta chain has a size that is not meaningful. J is TRBJ1-2 and V is TRBV6-5; D is ambiguous. CDR1 is MNHEY and CDR2 is SVGAGI in the germline V gene. Trimming left V 4 bases short and J 7 bases short, with 16 bases between. The CDR3 contains 14 residues. This CDR3 reads CASSLKYSEAGYTF. CDR3 bases: TGTGCCAGCAGTTTAAAATACAGTGAAGCTGGCTACACCTTC.

This clonotype was seen ten or more times. The library was built for alpha chains, so this beta chain is an off-target read and its size means little. The chain's CDR3 is CASSFGQGLAGELFF. The DNA for the CDR3 is TGTGCCAGCAGCTTCGGACAGGGGTTGGCCGGGGAGCTGTTTTTT. The chain carries TRBV13 and TRBJ2-2; 9 bases fit TRBD1. The germline V gene encodes CDR1 PRHDT and CDR2 FYEKMQ (reference sequence). V lost 3 bases, J lost 6 bases, and 5 bases stayed unmatched. The CDR3 extends over 15 amino acids.

With respect to this clonotype: Little can be read into the size of this beta chain, an off-target read in a library designed for alpha chains. V and J are TRBV5-5 and TRBJ1-5, with TRBD1 matching over 8 bases. Germline CDR1 reads SGHKS; CDR2 reads YYEKEE (reference sequence). The CDR3 consists of 16 residues. V trimming: 4 bases; J trimming: 2 bases; junction bases outside the gene matches: 8. The CDR3, as DNA: TGTGCCAGCAGCAAGGACAGGGCGGGGGGCAATCAGCCCCAGCATTTT. Amino acids: CASSKDRAGGNQPQHF.

This clonotype was detected a few times. This beta chain slipped into a library made for alpha chains as a stray read, so its size is not meaningful. The CDR3 coding sequence is TGTGCCAGCAGTTTTTCCAGGGTCGGCGACTATGGCTACACCTTC. It codes for CASSFSRVGDYGYTF. The chain combines TRBV27 with TRBJ1-2, with D possibly matching TRBD1 (5 bases). V shed 3 bases and J shed 3 bases, with 14 bases lying between them. This CDR3 comprises 15 residues. Germline V lookup: CDR1 MNHEY, CDR2 SMNVEV (reference sequence).

This clonotype occurred many times. This beta chain is a stray sequence in a library constructed for alpha chains; its clone size is not meaningful. V is TRBV2 and J is TRBJ2-4; TRBD2 agrees at 10 bases. CDR3 length: 15 amino acids. Trimming cost V 4 bases and J 6 bases; bases outside gene matches: 6. CDR1 SNHLY and CDR2 FYNNEI come from the germline V gene. This chain's CDR3 is CASSVLAGIINIQYF. CDR3 nucleotides: TGTGCCAGCAGTGTACTAGCGGGGATCATAAACATTCAGTACTTC.

This clonotype showed up just a few times. The size of this beta chain means little, since it is a stray read in a library made for alpha chains. This chain joins TRBV5-1 and TRBJ2-5, with D perhaps matching TRBD2 (6 bases). Per germline, CDR1 SGHRS and CDR2 YFSETQ. The ends were cut back, 4 bases at V and 5 bases at J, with 6 bases in the middle. The CDR3 spans 11 residues. The CDR3 loop reads CASSGGETQYF. The CDR3, as DNA: TGCGCCAGCAGCGGGGGGGAGACCCAGTACTTC. Together with reference TRBV5-1 and TRBJ2-5, the CDR3 gives the full variable domain: KAGVTQTPRYLIKTRGQQVTLSCSPISGHRSVSWYQQTPGQGLQFLFEYFSETQRNKGNFPGRFSGRQFSNSRSEMNVSTLELGDSALYLCASSGGETQYFGPGTRLLVL.

There are many counts of this clonotype. This beta chain is a stray read from a library made for alpha chains; its abundance is not meaningful. The V gene is TRBV29-1, the J gene TRBJ2-5; perhaps D is TRBD1 or TRBD2 (5 bases each). Germline CDR1 and CDR2: SQVTM and ANQGSEA. This CDR3 has 12 residues. Trimming shortened V by 7 bases and J by 5 bases, and 14 bases separated the two germline ends. CDR3 in amino acids: CSARGGRETQYF. DNA of the CDR3: TGCAGCGCCCGTGGGGGTCGGGAGACCCAGTACTTC.

This clonotype was seen ten or more times. Since it is a stray read in a library aimed at alpha chains, this beta chain has a size that is not meaningful. The chain employs TRBV2 and TRBJ1-4; D unclear. This CDR3 region has 11 residues. Trimming removed 6 bases from V and 12 bases from J, with 11 bases in between. The V gene's germline CDR1 is SNHLY and CDR2 FYNNEI. CDR3 in amino acids: CASRRDTELFF. The DNA for the CDR3 is TGTGCCAGCAGGAGAGACACGGAACTGTTTTTT. Based on the CDR3 plus reference TRBV2 and TRBJ1-4, the full variable domain is EPEVTQTPSHQVTQMGQEVILRCVPISNHLYFYWYRQILGQKVEFLVSFYNNEISEKSEIFDDQFSVERPDGSNFTLKIRSTKLEDSAMYFCASRRDTELFFGSGTQLSVL.

This clonotype has just a few counts. This beta chain is a stray read from a library made for alpha chains; its abundance is not meaningful. This chain joins TRBV10-2 and TRBJ1-1; D possibly corresponds to TRBD1 (5 bases). The germline CDR1 and CDR2 sequences are WSHSY and SAAADI. The CDR3 runs to 13 residues. Trimming stripped 5 bases from V and 1 base from J, with 8 bases between. CDR3 residues: CASSNTGNTEAFF. The CDR3 DNA is TGCGCCAGCAGTAACACAGGGAACACTGAAGCTTTCTTT.

This clonotype came up many times. This beta chain is off target for a library built for alpha chains, so its abundance means little. The V gene is TRBV10-2, the J gene TRBJ1-1; 7 nucleotides line up with TRBD1. The CDR3 loop spans 14 amino acids. From germline, CDR1 is WSHSY and CDR2 SAAADI. With 3 bases clipped from V and 4 bases from J, the junction kept 5 bases outside the gene matches. The CDR3 DNA reads as TGCGCCAGCAGTGACAGGGGGTTCGGCACTGAAGCTTTCTTT. This sequence encodes CASSDRGFGTEAFF.

In its sample, this clonotype was seen many times. Within a library made for alpha chains, this beta chain is off target, and its count is uninformative. This sequence joins TRBV6-1 and TRBJ1-2; 10 nucleotides align to TRBD1. V was clipped by 0 bases and J by 5 bases; unmatched bases: 3. The germline V gene has CDR1 MNHNS and CDR2 SASEGT. The CDR3 loop spans 15 amino acids. CDR3 amino acids: CASSEATGQGYGYTF. DNA of the CDR3: TGTGCCAGCAGTGAAGCTACGGGACAGGGGTATGGCTACACCTTC.

This clonotype was observed a handful of times. This beta chain was picked up by a library intended for alpha chains and is off target, so its count carries little meaning. This chain's CDR3 is CAISEYPGQGFEQYF. CDR3 DNA sequence: TGTGCCATCAGTGAGTACCCGGGACAGGGGTTCGAGCAGTACTTC. The genes are TRBV10-3 and TRBJ2-7, with TRBD1 matching over 10 bases. Looked up from germline, CDR1 is ENHRY and CDR2 is SYGVKD. Trimming took 1 base from V and 6 from J; bases not matched to a gene: 6. CDR3 length equals 15 residues.

On this clonotype: The library was built for alpha chains, so this beta chain is an off-target read and its size means little. CDR3: CASSYPDWDTDTQYF. In DNA form, the CDR3 reads TGTGCCAGCAGTTACCCCGACTGGGACACAGATACGCAGTATTTT. The chain couples TRBV28 to TRBJ2-3; D uncertain. There are 15 residues in the CDR3. The V end lost 4 bases, the J end lost 2 bases, and 13 bases lay between the germline ends. CDR1 and CDR2 (germline): MDHEN, SYDVKM.

This clonotype was seen at least ten times. Since it is a stray read in a library aimed at alpha chains, this beta chain has a size that is not meaningful. This chain joins TRBV6-5 and TRBJ1-1; D not resolved. The germline CDR1 and CDR2 sequences are MNHEY and SVGAGI. This CDR3 is 13 amino acids long. Trimming stripped 0 bases from V and 5 bases from J, with 7 bases between. CDR3 region: CASSYSTGTEAFF. The CDR3 region has the DNA TGTGCCAGCAGTTACTCGACGGGGACTGAAGCTTTCTTT.

Sample share makes this clonotype medium-sized. Being off target in a library aimed at alpha chains, this beta chain has a size of little meaning. The chain recombines TRBV10-3 with TRBJ2-3; 11 bases agree with TRBD2. This CDR3 spans 21 amino acids. The J segment lost 2 bases and the V segment lost 10 bases, leaving 26 bases of the junction unmatched. The germline V gene has CDR1 ENHRY and CDR2 SYGVKD. CDR3 bases: TGTGCCACCAAAGCCCCGACTAGCGGGAACGTAGGGAATCCTTTCACAGATACGCAGTATTTT. Protein product: CATKAPTSGNVGNPFTDTQYF.

By share of the sample, this clonotype is medium-sized. In a library made to pick up alpha chains, this beta chain is a stray read with a size that means little. This chain uses TRBV19 with TRBJ1-4; D might be TRBD1 (6 bases). Deletions cut 5 bases from V and 1 base from J, with 11 bases between. The CDR3 sequence is 15 residues long. Germline lookup yields CDR1 LNHDA and CDR2 SQIVND (reference sequence). CDR3 region: CASSASQGTNEKLFF. CDR3 sequence (DNA): TGTGCCAGTAGTGCATCACAGGGAACTAATGAAAAACTGTTTTTT. Filled out from reference TRBV19 and TRBJ1-4, the complete variable domain reads DGGITQSPKYLFRKEGQNVTLSCEQNLNHDAMYWYRQDPGQGLRLIYYSQIVNDFQKGDIAEGYSVSREKKESFPLTVTSAQKNPTAFYLCASSASQGTNEKLFFGSGTQLSVL.